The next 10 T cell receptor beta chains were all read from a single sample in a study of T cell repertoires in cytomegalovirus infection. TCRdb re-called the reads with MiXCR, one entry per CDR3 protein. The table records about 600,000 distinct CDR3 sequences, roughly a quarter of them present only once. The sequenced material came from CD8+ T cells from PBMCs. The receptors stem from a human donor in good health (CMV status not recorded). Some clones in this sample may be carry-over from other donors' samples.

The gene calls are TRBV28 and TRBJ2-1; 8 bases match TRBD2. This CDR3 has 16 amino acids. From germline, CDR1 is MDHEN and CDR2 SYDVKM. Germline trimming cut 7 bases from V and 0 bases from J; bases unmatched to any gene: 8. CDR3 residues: CASTPGGVSSYNEQFF. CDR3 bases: TGTGCCAGCACCCCGGGGGGGGTGAGCTCCTACAATGAGCAGTTCTTC.

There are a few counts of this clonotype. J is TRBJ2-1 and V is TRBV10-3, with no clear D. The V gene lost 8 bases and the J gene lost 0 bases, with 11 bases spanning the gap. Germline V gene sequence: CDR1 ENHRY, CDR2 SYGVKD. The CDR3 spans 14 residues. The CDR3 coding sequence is TGTGCCATCCGCCTGCTAAGCTCCTACAATGAGCAGTTCTTC. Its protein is CAIRLLSSYNEQFF.

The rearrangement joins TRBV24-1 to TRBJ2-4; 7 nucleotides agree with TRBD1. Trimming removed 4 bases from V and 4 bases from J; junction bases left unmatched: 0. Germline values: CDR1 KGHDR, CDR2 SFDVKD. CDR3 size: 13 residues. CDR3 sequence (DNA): TGTGCCACCAGTGAGACAGGGAAAAACATTCAGTACTTC. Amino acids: CATSETGKNIQYF.

The chain's CDR3 is CSASDRNVYGYTF. For the CDR3, the DNA is TGCAGTGCTAGTGACAGAAACGTGTATGGCTACACCTTC. The chain couples TRBV20-1 to TRBJ1-2; TRBD1 might be the D (5 bases). The CDR3 totals 13 residues. Trimming took off 3 bases at V and 5 bases at J, with 13 bases between the two ends. Germline V gene sequence: CDR1 DFQATT, CDR2 SNEGSKA (reference sequence).

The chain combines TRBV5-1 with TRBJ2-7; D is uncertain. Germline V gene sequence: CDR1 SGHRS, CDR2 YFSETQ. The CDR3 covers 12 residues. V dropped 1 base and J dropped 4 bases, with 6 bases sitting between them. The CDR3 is CASSLNGYEQYV. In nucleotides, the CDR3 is TGCGCCAGCAGCTTGAACGGGTACGAGCAGTACGTC.

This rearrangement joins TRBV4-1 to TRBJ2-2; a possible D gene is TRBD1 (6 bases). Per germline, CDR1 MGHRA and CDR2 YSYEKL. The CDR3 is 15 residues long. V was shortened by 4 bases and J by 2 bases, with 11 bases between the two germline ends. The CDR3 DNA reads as TGCGCCAGCAGCCTCCGGGACATAAACACCGGGGAGCTGTTTTTT. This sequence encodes CASSLRDINTGELFF.

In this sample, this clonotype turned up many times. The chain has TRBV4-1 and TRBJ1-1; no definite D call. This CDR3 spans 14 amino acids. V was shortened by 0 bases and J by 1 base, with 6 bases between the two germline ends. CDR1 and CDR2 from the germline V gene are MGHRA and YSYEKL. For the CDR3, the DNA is TGCGCCAGCAGCCAAGAACGGTGGAACACTGAAGCTTTCTTT. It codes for CASSQERWNTEAFF.

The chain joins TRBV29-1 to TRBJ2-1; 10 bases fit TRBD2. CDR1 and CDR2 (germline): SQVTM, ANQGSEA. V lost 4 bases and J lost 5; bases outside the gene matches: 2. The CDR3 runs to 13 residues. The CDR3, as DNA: TGCAGCGTTGGGCTAGCGGGGGACAATGAGCAGTTCTTC. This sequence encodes CSVGLAGDNEQFF.

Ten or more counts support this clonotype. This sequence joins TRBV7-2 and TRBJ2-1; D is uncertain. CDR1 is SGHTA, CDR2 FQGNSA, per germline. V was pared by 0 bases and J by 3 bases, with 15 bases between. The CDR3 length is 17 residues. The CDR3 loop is CASSLAQTQYLYNEQFF. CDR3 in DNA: TGTGCCAGCAGCTTAGCGCAAACCCAATATCTCTACAATGAGCAGTTCTTC.

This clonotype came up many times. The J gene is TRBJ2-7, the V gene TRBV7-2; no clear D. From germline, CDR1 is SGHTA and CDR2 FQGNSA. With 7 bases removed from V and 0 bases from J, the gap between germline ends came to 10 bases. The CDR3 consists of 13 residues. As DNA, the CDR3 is TGTGCCAGCATCCCTAACAACTCCTACGAGCAGTACGTC. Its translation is CASIPNNSYEQYV.